Following are 5 T cell receptor beta chains from one sample sequenced in a study of early T cells in non-severe SARS-CoV-2 infection. TCRdb reanalysed the 5' RACE reads using MiXCR and keeps one entry per CDR3 protein. Among about 94,000 distinct CDR3 sequences, less than 15% were seen once, and the ten largest hold 2% to 2.5%. Material: whole blood. The receptor set was obtained from an adult who was a healthcare worker with PCR-confirmed SARS-CoV-2 infection or an uninfected control (not recorded which).

The sample holds many counts of this clonotype. The chain links TRBV5-4 to TRBJ1-4; no clear D gene. Germline values: CDR1 SGHNT, CDR2 YYREEE (reference sequence). This CDR3 is 14 amino acids long. Trimming stripped 4 bases from V and 1 base from J, with 8 bases between. CDR3 in DNA: TGTGCCAGCAGCAATGGGGTAACTAATGAAAAACTGTTTTTT. It yields the protein CASSNGVTNEKLFF.

V gene TRBV27 combines with J gene TRBJ2-7, with 8 bases matching TRBD2. Germline CDR1 MNHEY, CDR2 SMNVEV (reference sequence). Germline trimming cut 5 bases from V and 3 bases from J; bases unmatched to any gene: 3. The CDR3 length is 13 residues. This chain's CDR3 is CASSRRGDYEQYF. The CDR3 nucleotides read TGTGCCAGCAGTCGGCGGGGGGACTACGAGCAGTACTTC.

This clonotype was seen at least ten times. This chain connects TRBV5-4 to TRBJ2-5; D gene uncertain. V lost 0 bases to trimming and J lost 5 bases, with 8 bases between them. The germline V gene has CDR1 SGHNT and CDR2 YYREEE (reference sequence). This CDR3 is built from 13 residues. The DNA for the CDR3 is TGTGCCAGCAGCTTGGAAGTCTGGGAGACCCAGTACTTC. Amino acids: CASSLEVWETQYF.

This clonotype was seen at least ten times. V gene TRBV11-2 combines with J gene TRBJ2-7, with 9 bases identical to TRBD1. Trimming cost V 5 bases and J 2 bases; bases outside gene matches: 10. This CDR3 has 16 residues. From germline, CDR1 is SGHAT and CDR2 FQNNGV. CDR3 region: CASSRPKTGGAYEQYF. The CDR3 DNA sequence: TGTGCCAGCAGCCGCCCTAAGACAGGGGGGGCCTACGAGCAGTACTTC.

This clonotype has a count of ten or more. The chain employs TRBV27 and TRBJ2-5; no clear D. CDR1 is MNHEY and CDR2 is SMNVEV in the germline V gene (reference sequence). V lost 4 bases and J 1 base, leaving 13 bases between the germline ends. The CDR3 runs to 15 residues. This chain's CDR3 is CASSSNLYPQETQYF. Here the CDR3 DNA reads TGTGCCAGCAGTTCAAACCTATACCCCCAAGAGACCCAGTACTTC.